This T cell receptor beta chain was sequenced in a study of blood T cell repertoires in COVID-19. Study-wide background: Both acute and convalescent COVID-19 samples were obtained from the United States, Italy and Spain.

Authors' processing steps: Amplification of reference gene primers provided the estimated nucleated cell counts. Here immunoSEQ multiplex PCR was the method, and the copy in TCRdb shows in-frame clones only, minus some. The D gene and trimming were derived from the DNA, and the V and J assignments and clone size from that table. The sample yields approximately 90,000 clones, more than 65% seen once. This CDR3 region has 19 residues. In germline, CDR1 is MDHEN, CDR2 SYDVKM. Trimming removed 7 bases from V and 5 bases from J; junction bases left unmatched: 18. The sample taken for sequencing was peripheral blood. The gene calls are TRBV28 and TRBJ2-6; 9 nucleotides align to TRBD2. The TCR originated in an older man with COVID-19, enrolled during active disease. The CDR3, as DNA: TGTGCCAGCACCCAGAACCAAGCGGGAGGCTTAGCTAGGGCCAACGTCCTGACTTTC. It encodes CASTQNQAGGLARANVLTF.